This TCR beta chain was captured in a study of T cell responses to AZD1222 COVID-19 vaccine. Looking at the study overall: Second-dose schedules of about 4 or about 12 weeks were combined.

The assay was immunoSEQ multiplex PCR, and TCRdb's table has in-frame clones only and misses some. Found here are just under 55,000 clones, around 92% of them singletons; the top ten hold about 2%. The CDR3 runs 14 residues. Germline trimming cut 3 bases from V and 4 bases from J; bases unmatched to any gene: 2. Germline loops: CDR1 KGHSH, CDR2 LQKENI. The sequences come from peripheral blood, collected on day 0 of AZD1222 vaccination. This chain connects TRBV18 to TRBJ1-2; 10 bases are a match to TRBD1. This clonotype was obtained from an adult in good health. CDR3 in amino acids: CASSPGQGTYGYTF. CDR3 DNA: TGTGCCAGCTCACCGGGACAGGGGACCTATGGCTACACCTTC.